This T cell receptor (beta chain) was documented in a study of vaccination effects on CD4 cells after COVID-19. Study-wide points: Clonal contraction was marked in infection- and vaccine-induced clones late after vaccination.

Germline V gives CDR1 MDHEN, CDR2 SYDVKM. With V trimmed by 5 bases and J by 3 bases, 5 bases remained unmatched. The CDR3 is 14 residues long. Profiled with immunoSEQ multiplex PCR; TCRdb holds only in-frame clones, not every one. In the table there are about 63,000 clones, around three quarters of which are singletons. Concerning this clone itself: The antigen is unknown.

Before sequencing took place, the ViraFEST assay used viral peptide pools to expand antigen-specific CD4+ T cells. CD4+ T cell isolation took place after approximately ten days of culture. Testing of the vaccine recipients showed negative nucleocapsid antibodies and no prior SARS-CoV-2 infection. The culture medium for 1.5 million to 2.5 million PBMC per well included about 9 IU/ml IL-2 and 8.5 to 10 ug/ml peptides. This sequence originates from a human donor who received a COVID-19 vaccine. Sample: CD4+ T cells from PBMCs cultured with HCoV-OC43 spike peptides, taken before COVID-19 vaccination. The subset: HCoV-OC43 spike overlapping peptide pool stimulation. The rearrangement uses TRBV28 and TRBJ2-5; TRBD1 agrees at 8 bases. The CDR3: CASSLSGGKETQYF. The DNA of the CDR3 is TGTGCCAGCAGTCTTTCAGGGGGCAAAGAGACCCAGTACTTC.